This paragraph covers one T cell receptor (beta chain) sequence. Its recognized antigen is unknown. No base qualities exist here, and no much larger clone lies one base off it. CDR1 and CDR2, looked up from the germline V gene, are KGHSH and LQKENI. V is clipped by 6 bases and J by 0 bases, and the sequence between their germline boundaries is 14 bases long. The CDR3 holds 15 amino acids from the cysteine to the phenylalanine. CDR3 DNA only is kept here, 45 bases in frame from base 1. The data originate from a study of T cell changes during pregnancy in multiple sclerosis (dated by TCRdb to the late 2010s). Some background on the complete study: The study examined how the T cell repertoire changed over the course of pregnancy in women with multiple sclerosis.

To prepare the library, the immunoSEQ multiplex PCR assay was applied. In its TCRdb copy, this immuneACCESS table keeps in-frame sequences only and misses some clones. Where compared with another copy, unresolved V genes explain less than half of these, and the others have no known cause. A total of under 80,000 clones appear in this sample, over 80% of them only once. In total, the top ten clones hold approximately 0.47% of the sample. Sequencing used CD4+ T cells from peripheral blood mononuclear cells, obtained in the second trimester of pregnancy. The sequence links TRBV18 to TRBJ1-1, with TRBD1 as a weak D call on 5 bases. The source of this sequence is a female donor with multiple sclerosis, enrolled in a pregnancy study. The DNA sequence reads TGTGCCAGCTCCCCTATAAGACAGATGAACACTGAAGCTTTCTTT. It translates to CASSPIRQMNTEAFF.